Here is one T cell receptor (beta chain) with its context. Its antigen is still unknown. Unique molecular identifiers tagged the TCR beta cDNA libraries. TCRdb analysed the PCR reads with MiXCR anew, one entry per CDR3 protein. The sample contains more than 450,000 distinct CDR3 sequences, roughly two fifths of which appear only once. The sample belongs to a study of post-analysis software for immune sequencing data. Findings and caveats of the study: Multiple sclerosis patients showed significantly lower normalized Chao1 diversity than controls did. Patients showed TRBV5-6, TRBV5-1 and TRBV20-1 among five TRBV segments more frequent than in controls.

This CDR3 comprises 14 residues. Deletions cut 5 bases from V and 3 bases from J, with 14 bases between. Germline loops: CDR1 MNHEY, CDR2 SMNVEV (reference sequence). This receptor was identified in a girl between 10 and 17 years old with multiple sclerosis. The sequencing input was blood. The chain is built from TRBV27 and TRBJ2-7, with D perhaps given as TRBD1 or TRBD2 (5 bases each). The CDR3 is CASSPRGFNYEQYF. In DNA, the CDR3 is TGTGCCAGCAGTCCACGGGGCTTCAACTACGAGCAGTACTTC.